This T cell receptor (beta chain) was found in a study of blood T cell repertoires in COVID-19. As for the study in general: PBMCs, B-cell-depleted T cells, or T cells were the source of the cDNA or gDNA that made up the material.

During active infection, Seattle patients enrolled and were then monitored through disease. Per the original methods: Quantification of nucleated cells was approximated via reference gene primer amplification. Repertoires were generated with immunoSEQ multiplex PCR, while TCRdb's copy carries only in-frame clones and drops some. V and J calls and clone size are those listed in that table; D and trimming were worked out from the DNA. The table records 160,000 or so clones, less than 85% of them present only once. Material for sequencing was peripheral blood. The TCR originated in an older woman with COVID-19, enrolled during active disease.

The CDR3 coding sequence is TGCAGTGCTAGTGCAGGGGGCCGTTCTAACTATGGCTACACCTTC. Residues: CSASAGGRSNYGYTF. V usage is TRBV20-1 and J usage is TRBJ1-2, with TRBD1 matching over 8 bases. This CDR3 spans 15 amino acids. The germline V gene encodes CDR1 DFQATT and CDR2 SNEGSKA (reference sequence). The V and J ends lost 3 bases and 0 bases, in that order; junction bases with no gene match: 6.